The sequence of this T cell receptor beta chain was determined in a study of blood T cells in healthy people across ages. Comment on this clonotype: Its antigen is still unknown.

Looked up from germline, CDR1 is SEHNR and CDR2 is FQNEAQ (reference sequence). The CDR3 has 14 amino acids. The V and J ends lost 3 bases and 2 bases respectively, with 11 bases between them. Points from the study as a whole: The study found more naive CD4+ cells and higher diversity in long-lived than aged donors.

Using a J-beta primer mix together with a sample-barcoded 5' primer, a second PCR was run for about 6 to 11 cycles. TCRdb redid the calling of the 5' RACE reads with MiXCR, one entry per CDR3 protein. The table lists roughly 1.6 million distinct CDR3 sequences, 30% to 35% of them singletons, with approximately 11% in the top ten. This sequence originates from a woman in her twenties or thirties in good health. The specimen sequenced was blood. The genes are TRBV7-9 and TRBJ2-7; no clear D. CDR3 amino acids: CASSFLGRPYEQYF. The CDR3 DNA follows: TGTGCCAGCAGCTTCCTTGGCAGGCCCTACGAGCAGTACTTC. The whole variable domain, remainder taken from reference TRBV7-9 and TRBJ2-7, is DTGVSQNPRHKITKRGQNVTFRCDPISEHNRLYWYRQTLGQGPEFLTYFQNEAQLEKSRLLSDRFSAERPKGSFSTLEIQRTEQGDSAMYLCASSFLGRPYEQYFGPGTRLTVT.